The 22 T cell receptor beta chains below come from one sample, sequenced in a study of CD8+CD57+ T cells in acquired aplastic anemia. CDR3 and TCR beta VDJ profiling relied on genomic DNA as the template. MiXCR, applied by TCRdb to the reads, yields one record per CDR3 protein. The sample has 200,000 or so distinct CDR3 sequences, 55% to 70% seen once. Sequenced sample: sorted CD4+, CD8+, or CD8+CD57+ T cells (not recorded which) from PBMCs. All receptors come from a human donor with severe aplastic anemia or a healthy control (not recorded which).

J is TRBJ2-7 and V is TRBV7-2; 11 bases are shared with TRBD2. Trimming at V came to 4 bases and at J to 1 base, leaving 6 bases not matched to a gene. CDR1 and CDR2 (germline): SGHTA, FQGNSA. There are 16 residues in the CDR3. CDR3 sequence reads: CASSSNLAGGSYEQYF. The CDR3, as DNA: TGTGCCAGCAGCTCCAATCTAGCGGGAGGTTCCTACGAGCAGTACTTC.

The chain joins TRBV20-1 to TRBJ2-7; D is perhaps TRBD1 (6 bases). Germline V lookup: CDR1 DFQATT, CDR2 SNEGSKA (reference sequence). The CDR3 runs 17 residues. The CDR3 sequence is CSVIGRGQSLRGDEQYF. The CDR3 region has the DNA TGCAGCGTTATAGGTAGAGGACAGTCCTTAAGGGGAGACGAGCAGTACTTC.

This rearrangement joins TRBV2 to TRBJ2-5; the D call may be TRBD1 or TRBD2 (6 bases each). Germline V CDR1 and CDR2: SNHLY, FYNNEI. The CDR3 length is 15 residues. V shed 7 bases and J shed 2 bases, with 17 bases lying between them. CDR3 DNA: TGTGCCAGCACCCAAGGGGGGAGTAGGCAAGAGACCCAGTACTTC. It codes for CASTQGGSRQETQYF.

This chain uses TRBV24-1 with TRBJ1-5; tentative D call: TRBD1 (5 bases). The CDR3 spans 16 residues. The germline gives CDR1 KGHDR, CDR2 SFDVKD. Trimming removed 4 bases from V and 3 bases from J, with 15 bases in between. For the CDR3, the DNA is TGTGCCACCAGTGAGGGGGGTTGGTACCCCAATCAGCCCCAGCATTTT. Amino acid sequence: CATSEGGWYPNQPQHF.

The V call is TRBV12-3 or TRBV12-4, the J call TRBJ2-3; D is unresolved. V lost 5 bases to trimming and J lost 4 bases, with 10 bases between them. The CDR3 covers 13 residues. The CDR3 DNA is TGTGCCAGCAGTACGGAGCCCCCAGATACGCAGTATTTT. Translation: CASSTEPPDTQYF.

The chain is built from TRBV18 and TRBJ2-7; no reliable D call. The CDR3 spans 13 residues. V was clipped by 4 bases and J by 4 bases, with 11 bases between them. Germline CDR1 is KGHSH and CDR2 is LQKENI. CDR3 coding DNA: TGTGCCAGCTCACAACGGAACCGGTACGAGCAGTACGTC. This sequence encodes CASSQRNRYEQYV.

CDR3 protein: CASSSGLAGLTYEQYF. CDR3 nucleotide sequence: TGTGCCAGCAGCTCGGGACTAGCGGGGCTTACCTACGAGCAGTACTTC. This sequence joins TRBV7-9 and TRBJ2-7; the match to TRBD2 covers 13 bases. This CDR3 has 16 amino acids. CDR1 is SEHNR, CDR2 FQNEAQ, per germline (reference sequence). V was clipped by 4 bases and J by 2 bases; unmatched bases: 5. The full variable domain, its missing parts supplied by reference TRBV7-9 and TRBJ2-7, is DTGVSQNPRHKITKRGQNVTFRCDPISEHNRLYWYRQTLGQGPEFLTYFQNEAQLEKSRLLSDRFSAERPKGSFSTLEIQRTEQGDSAMYLCASSSGLAGLTYEQYFGPGTRLTVT.

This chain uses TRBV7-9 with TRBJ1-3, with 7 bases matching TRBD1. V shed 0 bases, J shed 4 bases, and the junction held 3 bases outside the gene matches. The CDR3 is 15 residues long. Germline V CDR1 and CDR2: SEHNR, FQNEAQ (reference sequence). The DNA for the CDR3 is TGTGCCAGCAGCTTAGCTTCGACAGGGGGAAACACCATATATTTT. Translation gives CASSLASTGGNTIYF.

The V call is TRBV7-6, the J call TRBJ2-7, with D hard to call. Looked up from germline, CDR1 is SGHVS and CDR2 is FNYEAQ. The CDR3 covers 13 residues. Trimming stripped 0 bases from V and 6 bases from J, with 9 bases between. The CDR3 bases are TGTGCCAGCAGCTTAGCTAAGGGTTCCGAGCAGTACTTC. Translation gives CASSLAKGSEQYF.

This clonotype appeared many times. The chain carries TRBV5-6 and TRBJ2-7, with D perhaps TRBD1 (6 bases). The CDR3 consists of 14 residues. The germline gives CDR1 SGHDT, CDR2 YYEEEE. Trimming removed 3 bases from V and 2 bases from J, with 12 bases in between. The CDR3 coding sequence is TGTGCCAGCAGCTACCGACAGGCCGCCTACGAGCAGTACTTC. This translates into CASSYRQAAYEQYF.

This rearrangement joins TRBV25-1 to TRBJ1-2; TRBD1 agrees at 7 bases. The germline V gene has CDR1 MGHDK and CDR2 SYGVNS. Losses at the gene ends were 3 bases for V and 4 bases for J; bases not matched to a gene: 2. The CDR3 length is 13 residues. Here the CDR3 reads CASSEGTAYGYTF. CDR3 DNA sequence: TGTGCCAGCAGTGAGGGGACAGCCTATGGCTACACCTTC.

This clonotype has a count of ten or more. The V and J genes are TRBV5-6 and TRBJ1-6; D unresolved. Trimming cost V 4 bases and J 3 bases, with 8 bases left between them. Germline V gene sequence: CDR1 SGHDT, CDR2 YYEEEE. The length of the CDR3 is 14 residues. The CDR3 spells CASSREFYNSPLHF. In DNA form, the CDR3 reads TGTGCCAGCAGCCGCGAATTCTATAATTCACCCCTCCACTTT.

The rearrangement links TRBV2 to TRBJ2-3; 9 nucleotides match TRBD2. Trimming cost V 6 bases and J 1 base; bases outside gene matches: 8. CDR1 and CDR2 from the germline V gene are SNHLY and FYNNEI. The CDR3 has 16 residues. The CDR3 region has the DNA TGTGCCAGCAGCGCCCGAGCGGGAGGAGGCACAGATACGCAGTATTTT. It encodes CASSARAGGGTDTQYF.

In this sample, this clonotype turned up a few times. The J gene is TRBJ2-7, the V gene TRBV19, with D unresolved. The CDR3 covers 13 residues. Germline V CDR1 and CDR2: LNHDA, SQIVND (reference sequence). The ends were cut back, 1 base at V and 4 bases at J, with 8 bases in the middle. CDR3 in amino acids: CASSIVHPYEQYF. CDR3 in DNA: TGTGCCAGTAGTATAGTCCACCCATACGAGCAGTACTTC.

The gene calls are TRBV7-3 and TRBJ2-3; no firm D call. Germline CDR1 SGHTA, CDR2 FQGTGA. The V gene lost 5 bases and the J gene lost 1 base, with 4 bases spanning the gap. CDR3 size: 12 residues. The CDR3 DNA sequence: TGTGCCAGCAGCGACGGCACAGATACGCAGTATTTT. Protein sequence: CASSDGTDTQYF.

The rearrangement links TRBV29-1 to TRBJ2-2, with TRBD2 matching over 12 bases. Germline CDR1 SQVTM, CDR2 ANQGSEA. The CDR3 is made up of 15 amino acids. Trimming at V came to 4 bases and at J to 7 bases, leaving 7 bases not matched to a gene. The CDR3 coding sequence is TGCAGCGTTGCGGCTAGCGGGAGGGCTAACGGGGAGCTGTTTTTT. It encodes CSVAASGRANGELFF.

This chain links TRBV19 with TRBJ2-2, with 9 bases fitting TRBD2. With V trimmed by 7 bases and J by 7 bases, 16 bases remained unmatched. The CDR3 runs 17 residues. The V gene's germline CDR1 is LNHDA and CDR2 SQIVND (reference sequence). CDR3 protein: CASTGWKAGGGGGELFF. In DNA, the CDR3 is TGTGCCAGTACCGGTTGGAAAGCGGGGGGTGGAGGCGGGGAGCTGTTTTTT.

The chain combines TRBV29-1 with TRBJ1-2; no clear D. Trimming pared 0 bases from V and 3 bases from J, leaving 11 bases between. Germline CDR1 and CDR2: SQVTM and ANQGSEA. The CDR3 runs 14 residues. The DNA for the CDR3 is TGCAGCGTTGAAGATCCAGCAGCTTACTATGGCTACACCTTC. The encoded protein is CSVEDPAAYYGYTF.

The CDR3 region is CASSARAGSYNEQFF. For the CDR3, the DNA is TGTGCCAGCAGTGCAAGAGCTGGCTCCTACAATGAGCAGTTCTTC. The chain couples TRBV6-4 to TRBJ2-1; no reliable D call. The germline V and J ends were trimmed by 4 bases and 0 bases, with 10 bases remaining between them. Per germline, CDR1 MRHNA and CDR2 SNTAGT. This CDR3 is 15 amino acids long.

The CDR3 DNA is TGTGCCAGCAGCTTAACGCCCGCAACTAATGAAAAACTGTTTTTT. Translated, it gives CASSLTPATNEKLFF. The J gene is TRBJ1-4, the V gene TRBV7-9; D is undetermined. The CDR3 length is 15 residues. The germline V and J ends were trimmed by 2 bases and 0 bases, with 7 bases remaining between them. Germline loops: CDR1 SEHNR, CDR2 FQNEAQ (reference sequence). The full variable domain, completed using reference TRBV7-9 and TRBJ1-4, is DTGVSQNPRHKITKRGQNVTFRCDPISEHNRLYWYRQTLGQGPEFLTYFQNEAQLEKSRLLSDRFSAERPKGSFSTLEIQRTEQGDSAMYLCASSLTPATNEKLFFGSGTQLSVL.

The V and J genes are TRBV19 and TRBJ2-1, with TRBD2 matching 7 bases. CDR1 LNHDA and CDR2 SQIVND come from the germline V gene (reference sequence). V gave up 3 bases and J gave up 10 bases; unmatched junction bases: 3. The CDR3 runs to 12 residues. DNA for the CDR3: TGTGCCAGTAGTATGGGGGAGGGGGAGCAGTTCTTC. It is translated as CASSMGEGEQFF. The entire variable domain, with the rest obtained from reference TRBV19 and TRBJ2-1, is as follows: DGGITQSPKYLFRKEGQNVTLSCEQNLNHDAMYWYRQDPGQGLRLIYYSQIVNDFQKGDIAEGYSVSREKKESFPLTVTSAQKNPTAFYLCASSMGEGEQFFGPGTRLTVL.

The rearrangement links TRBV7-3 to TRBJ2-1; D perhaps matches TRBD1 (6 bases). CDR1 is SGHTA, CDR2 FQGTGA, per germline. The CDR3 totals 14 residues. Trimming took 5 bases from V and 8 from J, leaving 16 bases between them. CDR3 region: CASSPYDRYDEQFF. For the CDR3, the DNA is TGTGCCAGCAGCCCCTACGACAGGTATGATGAGCAGTTCTTC. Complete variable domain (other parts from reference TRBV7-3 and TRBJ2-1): GAGVSQTPSNKVTEKGKYVELRCDPISGHTALYWYRQSLGQGPEFLIYFQGTGAADDSGLPNDRFFAVRPEGSVSTLKIQRTERGDSAVYLCASSPYDRYDEQFFGPGTRLTVL.